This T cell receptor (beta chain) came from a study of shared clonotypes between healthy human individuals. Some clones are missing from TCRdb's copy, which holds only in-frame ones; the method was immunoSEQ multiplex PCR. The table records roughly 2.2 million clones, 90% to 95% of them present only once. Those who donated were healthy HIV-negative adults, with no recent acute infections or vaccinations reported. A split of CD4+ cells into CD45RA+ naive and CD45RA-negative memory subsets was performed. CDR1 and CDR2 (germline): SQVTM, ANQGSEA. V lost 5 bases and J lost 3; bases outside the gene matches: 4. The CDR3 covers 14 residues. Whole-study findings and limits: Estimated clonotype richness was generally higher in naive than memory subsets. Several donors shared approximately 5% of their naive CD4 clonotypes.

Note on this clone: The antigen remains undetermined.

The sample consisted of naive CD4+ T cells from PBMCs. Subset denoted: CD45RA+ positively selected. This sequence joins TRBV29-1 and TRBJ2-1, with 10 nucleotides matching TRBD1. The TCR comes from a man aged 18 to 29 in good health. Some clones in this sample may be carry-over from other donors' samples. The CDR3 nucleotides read TGCAGCGTTCGGGACAGGGGCTACTACAATGAGCAGTTCTTC. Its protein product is CSVRDRGYYNEQFF.